The 25 T cell receptor beta chains in this list originate from one sample, sequenced in a study of T cells after yellow fever vaccination. TCRdb re-called the 5' RACE reads through MiXCR, storing one row per CDR3 protein. The repertoire consists of 500,000 to 650,000 distinct CDR3 sequences, with less than 20% occurring once and the leading ten covering approximately 15%. Material: PBMCs, obtained 5 days after the first yellow fever vaccination. These receptors came from a man aged 18 to 30 who received the YFV17D yellow fever vaccine.

The chain has TRBV20-1 and TRBJ2-3; 7 nucleotides agree with TRBD1. The CDR3 loop spans 13 amino acids. Germline loops: CDR1 DFQATT, CDR2 SNEGSKA (reference sequence). The trim removed 1 base at V and 5 bases at J, leaving 3 bases unmatched. The CDR3 nucleotides are TGCAGTGCTAGAGGGGGACAGAGAGATACGCAGTATTTT. This translates into CSARGGQRDTQYF.

This clonotype was seen a handful of times. The V and J genes are TRBV12-3 or TRBV12-4 and TRBJ1-1; unclear D gene. The germline V and J ends were trimmed by 0 bases and 4 bases, with 9 bases remaining between them. This CDR3 region has 14 residues. The CDR3 is CASSLARMGTEAFF. CDR3 bases: TGTGCCAGCAGTTTAGCAAGGATGGGCACTGAAGCTTTCTTT.

The chain has TRBV16 and TRBJ2-1, with D perhaps matching TRBD2 (5 bases). V lost 5 bases and J 0 bases, leaving 14 bases between the germline ends. There are 16 residues in the CDR3. CDR1 is KGHSY, CDR2 FQNENV, per germline. The CDR3 DNA reads TGTGCCAGCAGCTCCGGGATGCTCAGCTCCTACAATGAGCAGTTCTTC. The encoded protein is CASSSGMLSSYNEQFF. The full variable domain, with the rest looked up from reference TRBV16 and TRBJ2-1, is GEEVAQTPKHLVRGEGQKAKLYCAPIKGHSYVFWYQQVLKNEFKFLISFQNENVFDETGMPKERFSAKCLPNSPCSLEIQATKLEDSAVYFCASSSGMLSSYNEQFFGPGTRLTVL.

This clonotype appeared a few times. The chain has TRBV7-8 and TRBJ1-5; D remains ambiguous. V was pared by 2 bases and J by 7 bases, with 15 bases between. Germline CDR1 is SGHVS and CDR2 is FQNEAQ. The CDR3 runs 15 residues. The CDR3 sequence is CASSLQARVGQPQHF. The CDR3 nucleotides read TGTGCCAGCAGCTTACAAGCGAGGGTGGGCCAGCCCCAGCATTTT.

This clonotype was picked up many times. The gene calls are TRBV20-1 and TRBJ2-3; the D gene is possibly TRBD2 (6 bases). V shed 0 bases and J shed 4 bases, with 17 bases lying between them. Germline V CDR1 and CDR2: DFQATT, SNEGSKA (reference sequence). This CDR3 has 16 amino acids. CDR3 amino acids: CSARDWGGDFPDTQYF. In nucleotides, the CDR3 is TGCAGTGCTAGAGATTGGGGCGGGGACTTCCCAGATACGCAGTATTTT.

The chain is built from TRBV7-2 and TRBJ2-3, with 12 bases aligning to TRBD2. After removal of 5 bases from V and 4 bases from J, the junction contained 7 bases not matched to a gene. The CDR3 is made up of 16 amino acids. Germline V CDR1 and CDR2: SGHTA, FQGNSA. Here the CDR3 DNA reads TGTGCCAGCAGCGTTACTAGCGGGGGGAGGTCAGATACGCAGTATTTT. This sequence encodes CASSVTSGGRSDTQYF.

This clonotype was detected only a few times. V is TRBV24-1 and J is TRBJ1-5; D is undetermined. There are 16 residues in the CDR3. Trimming pared 0 bases from V and 5 bases from J, leaving 13 bases between. Germline values: CDR1 KGHDR, CDR2 SFDVKD. DNA of the CDR3: TGTGCCACCAGTGATTTGCGGGGTACCTGGGATCAGCCCCAGCATTTT. Its translation: CATSDLRGTWDQPQHF.

This clonotype was found a few times. The J gene is TRBJ1-2, the V gene TRBV25-1; D may be TRBD1 (5 bases). V was pared by 6 bases and J by 4 bases, with 18 bases between. Germline V gene data show CDR1 as MGHDK and CDR2 as SYGVNS. This CDR3 has 15 amino acids. The CDR3 DNA is TGTGCCAGCAGCCGGGACCCTAGTACCCTCTATGGCTACACCTTC. This translates into CASSRDPSTLYGYTF.

This clonotype was found a few times. The CDR3 reads CATRDGASDTQYF. The CDR3 nucleotides are TGTGCCACCCGGGACGGGGCATCAGATACGCAGTATTTT. This chain connects TRBV2 to TRBJ2-3; D could derive from TRBD1 or TRBD2 (5 bases each). The CDR3 runs to 13 residues. From germline, CDR1 is SNHLY and CDR2 FYNNEI. V was cut by 10 bases and J by 4 bases, with 15 bases left in between.

This clonotype was recorded at least ten times. This chain links TRBV3-1 with TRBJ2-3; 9 nucleotides match TRBD2. Germline values: CDR1 LGHDT, CDR2 YNNKEL (reference sequence). V was clipped by 0 bases and J by 7 bases; unmatched bases: 11. The CDR3 spans 17 residues. The DNA of the CDR3 is TGTGCCAGCAGCCAAGAAATTAGCGGGGGCTCGGTGCATACGCAGTATTTT. Translated: CASSQEISGGSVHTQYF.

About this clonotype itself: A read error may account for a junction end that differs from germline. The CDR3 here is CVSSPREGGTEAFF. The CDR3 region has the DNA TGTGTCAGCTCACCACGCGAGGGAGGCACTGAAGCTTTCTTT. The J gene is TRBJ1-1, the V gene TRBV18, with D uncertain. The V gene's germline CDR1 is KGHSH and CDR2 LQKENI. The CDR3 spans 14 residues.

V usage is TRBV7-3 and J usage is TRBJ2-3; D is undetermined. With 2 bases removed from V and 8 bases from J, the gap between germline ends came to 8 bases. CDR3 length equals 12 residues. Per the germline V gene, CDR1 is SGHTA and CDR2 is FQGTGA. CDR3 amino acids: CASSLYLGTQYF. The CDR3 nucleotides read TGTGCCAGCAGCTTATACTTGGGTACGCAGTATTTT. The whole variable domain, remainder taken from reference TRBV7-3 and TRBJ2-3, is GAGVSQTPSNKVTEKGKYVELRCDPISGHTALYWYRQSLGQGPEFLIYFQGTGAADDSGLPNDRFFAVRPEGSVSTLKIQRTERGDSAVYLCASSLYLGTQYFGPGTRLTVL.

This clonotype has at least ten counts. V and J are TRBV18 and TRBJ2-1; 11 nucleotides agree with TRBD2. With V trimmed by 3 bases and J by 5 bases, 0 bases remained unmatched. Germline V gives CDR1 KGHSH, CDR2 LQKENI. The CDR3 loop spans 14 amino acids. Written as DNA, the CDR3 is TGTGCCAGCTCACCGGGACTAGCGGACAATGAGCAGTTCTTC. This translates into CASSPGLADNEQFF.

The chain recombines TRBV12-3 or TRBV12-4 with TRBJ1-4, with D unclear. With 6 bases removed from V and 7 bases from J, the gap between germline ends came to 6 bases. This CDR3 is 11 amino acids long. The CDR3 loop reads CASSPSEKLFF. CDR3 DNA sequence: TGTGCCAGCAGCCCCAGTGAAAAACTGTTTTTT.

The table lists this clonotype with a few counts. The chain employs TRBV7-2 and TRBJ2-1; D uncertain. CDR3 length equals 15 residues. Germline V CDR1 and CDR2: SGHTA, FQGNSA. With 1 base removed from V and 5 bases from J, the gap between germline ends came to 12 bases. Here the CDR3 reads CASSLGLGVDNEQFF. For the CDR3, the DNA is TGTGCCAGCAGCTTAGGGCTAGGAGTAGACAATGAGCAGTTCTTC. Looking up the rest from reference TRBV7-2 and TRBJ2-1 gives the full variable domain: GAGVSQSPSNKVTEKGKDVELRCDPISGHTALYWYRQSLGQGLEFLIYFQGNSAPDKSGLPSDRFSAERTGGSVSTLTIQRTQQEDSAVYLCASSLGLGVDNEQFFGPGTRLTVL.

This clonotype was seen only a few times. The chain carries TRBV7-3 and TRBJ2-1, with TRBD1 as a possible D gene (6 bases). CDR3 length equals 15 residues. Germline V lookup: CDR1 SGHTA, CDR2 FQGTGA. V was cut by 4 bases and J by 9 bases, with 19 bases left in between. CDR3 in amino acids: CASSSARTAGIEQFF. DNA of the CDR3: TGTGCCAGCAGCTCCGCTAGGACAGCCGGAATTGAGCAGTTCTTC.

This clonotype was observed a handful of times. The rearrangement uses TRBV5-1 and TRBJ2-6; D might be TRBD1 or TRBD2, each matching 6 bases. Germline V CDR1 and CDR2: SGHRS, YFSETQ. The CDR3 runs to 16 residues. The V gene lost 1 base and the J gene lost 2 bases, with 10 bases spanning the gap. The CDR3 coding sequence is TGCGCCAGCAGCTTGTACGGGGGCGCTGGGGCCAACGTCCTGACTTTC. It encodes CASSLYGGAGANVLTF.

The CDR3 coding sequence is TGTGCCTGGAGTAAGGCCAGGGGGACTGAAGCTTTCTTT. This translates into CAWSKARGTEAFF. The rearrangement links TRBV30 to TRBJ1-1; 7 bases are a match to TRBD1. Germline V gene sequence: CDR1 GTSNPN, CDR2 SVGIG (reference sequence). This CDR3 is 13 amino acids long. V trimming: 2 bases; J trimming: 5 bases; junction bases outside the gene matches: 5.

This clonotype was picked up one time. The chain uses TRBV7-9 and TRBJ1-1; 7 bases line up with TRBD1. Germline V gene sequence: CDR1 SEHNR, CDR2 FQNEAQ (reference sequence). The trim removed 5 bases at V and 3 bases at J, leaving 9 bases unmatched. The CDR3 loop spans 15 amino acids. In DNA, the CDR3 is TGTGCCAGCAGCATCACGGACAGGAGGGACACTGAAGCTTTCTTT. Its protein product is CASSITDRRDTEAFF. The full variable domain, its missing parts supplied by reference TRBV7-9 and TRBJ1-1, is DTGVSQNPRHKITKRGQNVTFRCDPISEHNRLYWYRQTLGQGPEFLTYFQNEAQLEKSRLLSDRFSAERPKGSFSTLEIQRTEQGDSAMYLCASSITDRRDTEAFFGQGTRLTVV.

This chain joins TRBV2 and TRBJ1-3; D is possibly TRBD1 (6 bases). Germline V CDR1 and CDR2: SNHLY, FYNNEI. V shed 6 bases and J shed 4 bases, with 16 bases lying between them. This CDR3 contains 15 residues. The CDR3 protein is CASSPVGQRGNTIYF. As DNA, the CDR3 is TGTGCCAGCAGCCCAGTAGGACAGAGAGGAAACACCATATATTTT.

This chain uses TRBV7-9 with TRBJ2-5; 9 bases are a match to TRBD2. With 6 bases clipped from V and 0 bases from J, the junction kept 5 bases outside the gene matches. The CDR3 consists of 15 residues. Per the germline V gene, CDR1 is SEHNR and CDR2 is FQNEAQ (reference sequence). The chain's CDR3 is CASREGLADQETQYF. The CDR3 DNA sequence: TGTGCCAGCAGGGAGGGACTAGCCGACCAAGAGACCCAGTACTTC.

This clonotype was detected only a few times. The chain joins TRBV5-1 to TRBJ2-7; TRBD1 agrees at 9 bases. Germline V CDR1 and CDR2: SGHRS, YFSETQ. V was clipped by 6 bases and J by 3 bases; unmatched bases: 7. The CDR3 length is 14 residues. Here the CDR3 DNA reads TGCGCCAGCACTATCGGGACAGGGTACTACGAGCAGTACTTC. Residues: CASTIGTGYYEQYF.

In its sample, this clonotype was seen a few times. The chain links TRBV6-1 to TRBJ2-5; 9 bases align to TRBD1. There are 15 residues in the CDR3. The germline gives CDR1 MNHNS, CDR2 SASEGT. The J segment lost 7 bases and the V segment lost 3 bases, leaving 9 bases of the junction unmatched. CDR3 residues: CASSEDRGTTRTQYF. The CDR3, as DNA: TGTGCCAGCAGTGAGGACAGGGGCACAACTCGGACCCAGTACTTC.

This clonotype was detected a few times. V gene TRBV15 combines with J gene TRBJ2-5; D possibly matches TRBD1 or TRBD2 (7 bases each). Looked up from germline, CDR1 is LNHNV and CDR2 is YYDKDF (reference sequence). The CDR3 extends over 16 amino acids. Trimming took 1 base from V and 5 from J, leaving 17 bases between them. This chain's CDR3 is CATSRAGGGNGETQYF. CDR3 nucleotides: TGTGCCACCAGCAGAGCAGGGGGGGGCAACGGGGAGACCCAGTACTTC.

This chain links TRBV7-9 with TRBJ2-7; TRBD2 matches at 7 bases. The CDR3 is made up of 14 amino acids. With V trimmed by 5 bases and J by 0 bases, 4 bases remained unmatched. Germline V lookup: CDR1 SEHNR, CDR2 FQNEAQ (reference sequence). The CDR3 nucleotides read TGTGCCAGCAGCCAGGGAGGGATCTCCTACGAGCAGTACGTC. Encoded protein: CASSQGGISYEQYV.